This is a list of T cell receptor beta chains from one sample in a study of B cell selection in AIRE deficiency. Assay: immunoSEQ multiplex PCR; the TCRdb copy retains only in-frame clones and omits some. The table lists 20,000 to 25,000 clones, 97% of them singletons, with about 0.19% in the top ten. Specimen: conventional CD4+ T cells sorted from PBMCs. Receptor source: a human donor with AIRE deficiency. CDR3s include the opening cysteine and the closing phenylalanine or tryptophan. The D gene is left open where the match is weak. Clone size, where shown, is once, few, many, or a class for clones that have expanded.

cdr3_aa: CASSVGFSYEQYF
cdr3_nt: TGTGCCAGCAGCGTAGGGTTCTCCTACGAGCAGTACTTC
v_call: TRBV11-3
j_call: TRBJ2-7
d_call: -
clone_size: -

cdr3_aa: CASSPGSPSAGYTF
cdr3_nt: TGCGCCAGCAGCCCGGGTTCCCCCAGTGCGGGCTACACCTTC
v_call: TRBV5-1
j_call: TRBJ1-2
d_call: -
clone_size: -

cdr3_aa: CASSSAGSTDNYGYTF
cdr3_nt: TGTGCCAGCAGTTCCGCGGGATCGACGGATAACTATGGCTACACCTTC
v_call: TRBV28
j_call: TRBJ1-2
d_call: -
clone_size: -

cdr3_aa: CASSSDRASGRNTEAFF
cdr3_nt: TGTGCCAGCAGCTCCGACAGGGCATCTGGGAGGAACACTGAAGCTTTCTTT
v_call: TRBV7-9
j_call: TRBJ1-1
d_call: TRBD1
clone_size: -

cdr3_aa: CASSSGGAAIQETQYF
cdr3_nt: TGTGCCAGCAGCTCCGGTGGGGCGGCAATACAAGAGACCCAGTACTTC
v_call: TRBV7-2
j_call: TRBJ2-5
d_call: -
clone_size: -

cdr3_aa: CASSLAGPRLSANTGELFF
cdr3_nt: TGTGCCAGCAGCTTAGCCGGGCCACGTTTAAGTGCGAACACCGGGGAGCTGTTTTTT
v_call: TRBV13
j_call: TRBJ2-2
d_call: -
clone_size: once

cdr3_aa: CASSPSGNQPQHF
cdr3_nt: TGTGCCAGTAGTCCCTCGGGGAATCAGCCCCAGCATTTT
v_call: TRBV19
j_call: TRBJ1-5
d_call: -
clone_size: -

cdr3_aa: CASTANPYEQYF
cdr3_nt: TGTGCCAGCACCGCCAATCCCTACGAGCAGTACTTC
v_call: TRBV28
j_call: TRBJ2-7
d_call: -
clone_size: -

cdr3_aa: CASSAGRDNYGYTF
cdr3_nt: TGTGCCAGCAGCGCCGGAAGGGACAACTATGGCTACACCTTC
v_call: TRBV9
j_call: TRBJ1-2
d_call: -
clone_size: -

cdr3_aa: CASSTLDYEQYF
cdr3_nt: TGTGCCAGCAGTACACTAGACTACGAGCAGTACTTC
v_call: TRBV2
j_call: TRBJ2-7
d_call: -
clone_size: few

cdr3_aa: CASTATGHPNTEAFF
cdr3_nt: TGTGCCAGCACCGCAACAGGGCATCCGAACACTGAAGCTTTCTTT
v_call: TRBV5-5
j_call: TRBJ1-1
d_call: -
clone_size: -

cdr3_aa: CASSSSWGSWETQYF
cdr3_nt: TGTGCTAGCAGCTCATCATGGGGTAGTTGGGAGACCCAGTACTTC
v_call: TRBV7-7
j_call: TRBJ2-5
d_call: -
clone_size: -

cdr3_aa: CASSLGRGSEAFF
cdr3_nt: TGCGCCAGCAGCTTGGGCAGGGGCAGTGAAGCTTTCTTT
v_call: TRBV5-1
j_call: TRBJ1-1
d_call: -
clone_size: -